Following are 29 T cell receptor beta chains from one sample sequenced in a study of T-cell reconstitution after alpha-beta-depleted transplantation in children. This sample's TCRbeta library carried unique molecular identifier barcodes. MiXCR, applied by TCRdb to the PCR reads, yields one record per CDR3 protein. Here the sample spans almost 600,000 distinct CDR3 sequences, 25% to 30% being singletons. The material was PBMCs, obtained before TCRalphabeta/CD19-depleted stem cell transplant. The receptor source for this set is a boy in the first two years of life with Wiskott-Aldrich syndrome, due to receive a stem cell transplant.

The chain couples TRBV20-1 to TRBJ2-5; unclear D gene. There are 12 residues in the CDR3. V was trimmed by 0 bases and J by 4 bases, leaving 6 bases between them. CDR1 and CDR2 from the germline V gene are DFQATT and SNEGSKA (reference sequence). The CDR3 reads CSARDSLETQYF. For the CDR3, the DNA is TGCAGTGCTAGAGATTCGCTAGAGACCCAGTACTTC.

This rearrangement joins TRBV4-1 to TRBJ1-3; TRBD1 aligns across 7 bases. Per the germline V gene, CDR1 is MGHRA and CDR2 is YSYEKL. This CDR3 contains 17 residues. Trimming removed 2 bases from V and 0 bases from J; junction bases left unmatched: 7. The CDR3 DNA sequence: TGCGCCAGCAGCCAATTCAACAGGGGTACCTCTGGAAACACCATATATTTT. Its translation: CASSQFNRGTSGNTIYF.

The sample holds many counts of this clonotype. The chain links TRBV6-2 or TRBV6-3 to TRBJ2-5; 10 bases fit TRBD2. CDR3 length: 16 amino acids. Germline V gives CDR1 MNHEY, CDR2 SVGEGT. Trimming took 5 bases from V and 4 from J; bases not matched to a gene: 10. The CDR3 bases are TGTGCCAGCAGTGAGATCCCTAGCGGGAGCAGAGAGACCCAGTACTTC. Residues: CASSEIPSGSRETQYF.

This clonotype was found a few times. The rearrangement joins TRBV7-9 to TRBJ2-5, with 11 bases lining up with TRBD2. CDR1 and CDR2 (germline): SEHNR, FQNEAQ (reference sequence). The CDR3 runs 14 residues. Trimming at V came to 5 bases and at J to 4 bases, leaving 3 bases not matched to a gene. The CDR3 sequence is CASSVTSGGETQYF. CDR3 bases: TGTGCCAGCAGCGTTACTAGCGGGGGAGAGACCCAGTACTTC.

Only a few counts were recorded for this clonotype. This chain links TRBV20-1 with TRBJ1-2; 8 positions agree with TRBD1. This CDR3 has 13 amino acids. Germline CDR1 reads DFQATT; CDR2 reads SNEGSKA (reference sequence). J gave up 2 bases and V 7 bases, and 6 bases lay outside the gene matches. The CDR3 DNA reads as TGCAGTGGATTAACAGGGGGGAACTATGGCTACACCTTC. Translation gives CSGLTGGNYGYTF.

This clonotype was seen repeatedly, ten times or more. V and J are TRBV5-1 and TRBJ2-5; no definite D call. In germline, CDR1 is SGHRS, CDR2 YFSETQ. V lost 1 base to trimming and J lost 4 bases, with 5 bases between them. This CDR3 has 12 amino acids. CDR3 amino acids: CASSLTLETQYF. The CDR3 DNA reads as TGCGCCAGCAGCTTGACCTTAGAGACCCAGTACTTC.

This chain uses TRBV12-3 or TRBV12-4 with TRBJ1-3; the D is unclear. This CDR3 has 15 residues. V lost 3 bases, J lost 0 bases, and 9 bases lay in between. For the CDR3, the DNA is TGTGCCAGCAGTTTTTTCTTGAGCTCTGGAAACACCATATATTTT. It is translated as CASSFFLSSGNTIYF.

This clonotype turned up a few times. CDR3 nucleotide sequence: TGTGCCAGCAGCTTAATTGTAGAGACCCAGTACTTC. This codes for CASSLIVETQYF. The rearrangement uses TRBV7-2 and TRBJ2-5; D not resolved. V shed 2 bases and J shed 4 bases, with 5 bases lying between them. Germline CDR1 reads SGHTA; CDR2 reads FQGNSA. The CDR3 loop spans 12 amino acids.

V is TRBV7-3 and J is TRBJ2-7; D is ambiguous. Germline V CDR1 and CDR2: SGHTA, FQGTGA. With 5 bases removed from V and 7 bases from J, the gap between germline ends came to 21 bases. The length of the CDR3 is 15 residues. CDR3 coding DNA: TGTGCCAGCAGCATTTCGGGTTCGAAGGCGTATGAGCAGTACTTC. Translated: CASSISGSKAYEQYF.

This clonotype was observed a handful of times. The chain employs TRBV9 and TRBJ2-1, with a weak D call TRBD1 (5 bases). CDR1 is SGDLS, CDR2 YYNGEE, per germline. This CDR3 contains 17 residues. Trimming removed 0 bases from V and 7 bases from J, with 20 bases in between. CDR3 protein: CASSVDPPGSPRNEQFF. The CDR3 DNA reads TGTGCCAGCAGCGTAGATCCTCCAGGGTCGCCCAGGAATGAGCAGTTCTTC.

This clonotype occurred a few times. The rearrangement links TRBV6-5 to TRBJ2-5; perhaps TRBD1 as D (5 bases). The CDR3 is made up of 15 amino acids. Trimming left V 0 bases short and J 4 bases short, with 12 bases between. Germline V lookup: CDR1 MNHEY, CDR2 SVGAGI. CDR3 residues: CASSYSPGWRETQYF. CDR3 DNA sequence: TGTGCCAGCAGTTACTCGCCAGGGTGGCGAGAGACCCAGTACTTC.

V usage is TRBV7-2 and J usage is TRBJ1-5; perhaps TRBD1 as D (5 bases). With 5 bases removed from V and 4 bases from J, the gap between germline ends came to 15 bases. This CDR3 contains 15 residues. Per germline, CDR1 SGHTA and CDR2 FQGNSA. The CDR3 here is CASSARLGGNQPQHF. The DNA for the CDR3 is TGTGCCAGCAGCGCAAGGCTGGGGGGTAATCAGCCCCAGCATTTT.

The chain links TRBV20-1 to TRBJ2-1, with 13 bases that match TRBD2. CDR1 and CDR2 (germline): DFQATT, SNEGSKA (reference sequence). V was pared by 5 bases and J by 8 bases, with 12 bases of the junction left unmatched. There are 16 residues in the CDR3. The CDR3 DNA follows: TGCAGTGCTCCAATCGCTCGGACTAGCGGGAGCGATGAGCAGTTCTTC. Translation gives CSAPIARTSGSDEQFF.

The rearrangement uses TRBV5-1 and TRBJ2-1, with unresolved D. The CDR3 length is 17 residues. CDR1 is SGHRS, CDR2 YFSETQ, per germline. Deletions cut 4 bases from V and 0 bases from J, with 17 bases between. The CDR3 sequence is CASSETVRLGSYNEQFF. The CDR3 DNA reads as TGCGCCAGCAGCGAGACGGTCCGGCTGGGCTCCTACAATGAGCAGTTCTTC.

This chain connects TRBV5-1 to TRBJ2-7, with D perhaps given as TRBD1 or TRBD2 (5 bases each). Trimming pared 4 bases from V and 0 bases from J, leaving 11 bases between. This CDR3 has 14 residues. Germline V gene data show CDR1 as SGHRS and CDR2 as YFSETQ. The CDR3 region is CASSILGASYEQYF. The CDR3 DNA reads TGCGCCAGCAGCATACTAGGGGCCTCCTACGAGCAGTACTTC.

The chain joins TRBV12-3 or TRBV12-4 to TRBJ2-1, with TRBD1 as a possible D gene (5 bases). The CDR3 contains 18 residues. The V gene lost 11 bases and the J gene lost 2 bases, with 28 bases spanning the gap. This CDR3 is CAFCLVLTVPVPYNEQFF. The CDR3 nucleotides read TGTGCCTTCTGTTTAGTGTTGACAGTTCCCGTCCCCTACAATGAGCAGTTCTTC.

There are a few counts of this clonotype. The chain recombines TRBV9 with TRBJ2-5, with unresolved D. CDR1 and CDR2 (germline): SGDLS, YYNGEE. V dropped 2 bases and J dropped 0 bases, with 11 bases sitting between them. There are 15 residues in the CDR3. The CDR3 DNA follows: TGTGCCAGCAGCGTCTCCAGCGAGTACCAAGAGACCCAGTACTTC. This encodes CASSVSSEYQETQYF.

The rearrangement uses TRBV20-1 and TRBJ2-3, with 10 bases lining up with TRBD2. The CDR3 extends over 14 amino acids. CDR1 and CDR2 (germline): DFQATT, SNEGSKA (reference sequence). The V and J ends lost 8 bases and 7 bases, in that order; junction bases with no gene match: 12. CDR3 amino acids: CSSSWPSGSNTQYF. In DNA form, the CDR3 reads TGCAGTTCCAGTTGGCCTAGCGGGAGCAATACGCAGTATTTT.

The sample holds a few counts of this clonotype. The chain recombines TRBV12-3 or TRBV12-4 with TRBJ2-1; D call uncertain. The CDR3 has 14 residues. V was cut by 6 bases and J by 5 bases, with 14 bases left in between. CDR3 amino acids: CASSDPPYHNEQFF. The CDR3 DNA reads TGTGCCAGCAGCGACCCTCCCTACCACAATGAGCAGTTCTTC.

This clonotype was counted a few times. In nucleotides, the CDR3 is TGTGCCAGCAGCTTTTTATGGGCGCATGGCTACACCTTC. As protein: CASSFLWAHGYTF. The chain couples TRBV7-9 to TRBJ1-2; no clear D. The germline CDR1 and CDR2 sequences are SEHNR and FQNEAQ (reference sequence). This CDR3 is built from 13 residues. V gave up 3 bases and J gave up 6 bases, with 11 bases separating them.

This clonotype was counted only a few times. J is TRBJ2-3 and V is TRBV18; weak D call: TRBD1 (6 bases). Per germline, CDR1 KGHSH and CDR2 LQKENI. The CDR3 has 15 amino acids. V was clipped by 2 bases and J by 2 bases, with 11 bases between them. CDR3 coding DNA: TGTGCCAGCTCACCAAGGGCAGGGGCCACAGATACGCAGTATTTT. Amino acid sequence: CASSPRAGATDTQYF.

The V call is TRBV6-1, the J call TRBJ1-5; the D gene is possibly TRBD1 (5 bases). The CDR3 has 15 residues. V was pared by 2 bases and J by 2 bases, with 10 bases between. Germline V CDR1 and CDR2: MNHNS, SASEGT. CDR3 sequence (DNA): TGTGCCAGCAGTGAAATCGGAGGGGGCAATCAGCCCCAGCATTTT. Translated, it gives CASSEIGGGNQPQHF.

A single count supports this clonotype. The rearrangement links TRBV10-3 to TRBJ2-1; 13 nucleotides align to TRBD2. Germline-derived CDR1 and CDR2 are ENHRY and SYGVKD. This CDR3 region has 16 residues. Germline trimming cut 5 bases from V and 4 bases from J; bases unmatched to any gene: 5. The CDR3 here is CAISSTSGRVYNEQFF. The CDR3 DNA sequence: TGTGCCATCAGTTCTACTAGCGGGAGGGTTTACAATGAGCAGTTCTTC.

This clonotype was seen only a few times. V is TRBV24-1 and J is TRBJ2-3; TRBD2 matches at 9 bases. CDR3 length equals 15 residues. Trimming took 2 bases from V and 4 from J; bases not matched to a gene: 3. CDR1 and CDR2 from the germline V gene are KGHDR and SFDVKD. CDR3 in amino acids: CATSDSSGNADTQYF. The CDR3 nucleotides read TGTGCCACCAGTGATTCTAGCGGGAATGCAGATACGCAGTATTTT.

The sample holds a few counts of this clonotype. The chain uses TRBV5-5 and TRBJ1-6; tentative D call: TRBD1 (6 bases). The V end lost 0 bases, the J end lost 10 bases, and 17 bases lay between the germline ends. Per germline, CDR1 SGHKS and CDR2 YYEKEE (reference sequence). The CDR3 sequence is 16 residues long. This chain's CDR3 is CASSLDRVAPGSPLHF. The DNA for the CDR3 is TGTGCCAGCAGCTTGGACAGGGTGGCCCCTGGCTCACCCCTCCACTTT.

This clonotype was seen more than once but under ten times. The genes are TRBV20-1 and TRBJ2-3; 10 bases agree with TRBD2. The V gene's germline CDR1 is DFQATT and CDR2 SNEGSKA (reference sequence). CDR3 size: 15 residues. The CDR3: CRAPVRGLAVDTQYF. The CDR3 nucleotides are TGCAGGGCCCCTGTCCGAGGACTAGCGGTAGATACGCAGTATTTT.

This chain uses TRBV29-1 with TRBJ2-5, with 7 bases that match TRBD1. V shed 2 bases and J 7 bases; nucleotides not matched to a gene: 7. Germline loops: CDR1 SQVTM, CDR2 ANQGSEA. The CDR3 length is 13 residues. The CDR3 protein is CSVESGQIGTQYF. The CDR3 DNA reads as TGCAGCGTTGAATCGGGACAGATAGGGACCCAGTACTTC.

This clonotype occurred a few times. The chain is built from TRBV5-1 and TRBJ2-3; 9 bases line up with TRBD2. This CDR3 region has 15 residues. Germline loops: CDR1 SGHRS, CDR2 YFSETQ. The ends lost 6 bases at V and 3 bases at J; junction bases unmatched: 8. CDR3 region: CASNAGGPRTDTQYF. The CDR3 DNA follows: TGCGCCAGCAACGCGGGAGGGCCAAGGACAGATACGCAGTATTTT.

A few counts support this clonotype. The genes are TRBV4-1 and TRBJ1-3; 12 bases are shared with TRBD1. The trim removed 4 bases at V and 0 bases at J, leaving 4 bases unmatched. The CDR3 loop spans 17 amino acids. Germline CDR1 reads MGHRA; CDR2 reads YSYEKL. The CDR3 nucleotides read TGCGCCAGCAGCCTTGGGACAGGGGGCTACTCTGGAAACACCATATATTTT. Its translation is CASSLGTGGYSGNTIYF.